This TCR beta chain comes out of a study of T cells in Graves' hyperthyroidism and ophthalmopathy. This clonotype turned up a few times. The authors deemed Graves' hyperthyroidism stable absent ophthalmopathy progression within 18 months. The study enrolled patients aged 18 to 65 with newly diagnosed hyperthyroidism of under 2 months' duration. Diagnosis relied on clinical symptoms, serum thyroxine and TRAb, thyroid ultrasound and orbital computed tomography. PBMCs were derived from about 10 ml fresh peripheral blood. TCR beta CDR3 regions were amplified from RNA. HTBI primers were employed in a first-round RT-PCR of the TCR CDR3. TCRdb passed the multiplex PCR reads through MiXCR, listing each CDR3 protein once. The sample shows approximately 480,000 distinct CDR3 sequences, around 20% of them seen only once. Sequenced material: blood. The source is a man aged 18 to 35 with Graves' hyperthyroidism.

CDR3 DNA: TGTGCCAGCAGTCCCGGGCTTTTCTCCTACGAGCAGTACTTC. Amino acid sequence: CASSPGLFSYEQYF. This sequence joins TRBV6-1 and TRBJ2-7; D uncertain. The V gene's germline CDR1 is MNHNS and CDR2 SASEGT. This CDR3 has 14 amino acids. V was cut by 5 bases and J by 0 bases, with 11 bases left in between.